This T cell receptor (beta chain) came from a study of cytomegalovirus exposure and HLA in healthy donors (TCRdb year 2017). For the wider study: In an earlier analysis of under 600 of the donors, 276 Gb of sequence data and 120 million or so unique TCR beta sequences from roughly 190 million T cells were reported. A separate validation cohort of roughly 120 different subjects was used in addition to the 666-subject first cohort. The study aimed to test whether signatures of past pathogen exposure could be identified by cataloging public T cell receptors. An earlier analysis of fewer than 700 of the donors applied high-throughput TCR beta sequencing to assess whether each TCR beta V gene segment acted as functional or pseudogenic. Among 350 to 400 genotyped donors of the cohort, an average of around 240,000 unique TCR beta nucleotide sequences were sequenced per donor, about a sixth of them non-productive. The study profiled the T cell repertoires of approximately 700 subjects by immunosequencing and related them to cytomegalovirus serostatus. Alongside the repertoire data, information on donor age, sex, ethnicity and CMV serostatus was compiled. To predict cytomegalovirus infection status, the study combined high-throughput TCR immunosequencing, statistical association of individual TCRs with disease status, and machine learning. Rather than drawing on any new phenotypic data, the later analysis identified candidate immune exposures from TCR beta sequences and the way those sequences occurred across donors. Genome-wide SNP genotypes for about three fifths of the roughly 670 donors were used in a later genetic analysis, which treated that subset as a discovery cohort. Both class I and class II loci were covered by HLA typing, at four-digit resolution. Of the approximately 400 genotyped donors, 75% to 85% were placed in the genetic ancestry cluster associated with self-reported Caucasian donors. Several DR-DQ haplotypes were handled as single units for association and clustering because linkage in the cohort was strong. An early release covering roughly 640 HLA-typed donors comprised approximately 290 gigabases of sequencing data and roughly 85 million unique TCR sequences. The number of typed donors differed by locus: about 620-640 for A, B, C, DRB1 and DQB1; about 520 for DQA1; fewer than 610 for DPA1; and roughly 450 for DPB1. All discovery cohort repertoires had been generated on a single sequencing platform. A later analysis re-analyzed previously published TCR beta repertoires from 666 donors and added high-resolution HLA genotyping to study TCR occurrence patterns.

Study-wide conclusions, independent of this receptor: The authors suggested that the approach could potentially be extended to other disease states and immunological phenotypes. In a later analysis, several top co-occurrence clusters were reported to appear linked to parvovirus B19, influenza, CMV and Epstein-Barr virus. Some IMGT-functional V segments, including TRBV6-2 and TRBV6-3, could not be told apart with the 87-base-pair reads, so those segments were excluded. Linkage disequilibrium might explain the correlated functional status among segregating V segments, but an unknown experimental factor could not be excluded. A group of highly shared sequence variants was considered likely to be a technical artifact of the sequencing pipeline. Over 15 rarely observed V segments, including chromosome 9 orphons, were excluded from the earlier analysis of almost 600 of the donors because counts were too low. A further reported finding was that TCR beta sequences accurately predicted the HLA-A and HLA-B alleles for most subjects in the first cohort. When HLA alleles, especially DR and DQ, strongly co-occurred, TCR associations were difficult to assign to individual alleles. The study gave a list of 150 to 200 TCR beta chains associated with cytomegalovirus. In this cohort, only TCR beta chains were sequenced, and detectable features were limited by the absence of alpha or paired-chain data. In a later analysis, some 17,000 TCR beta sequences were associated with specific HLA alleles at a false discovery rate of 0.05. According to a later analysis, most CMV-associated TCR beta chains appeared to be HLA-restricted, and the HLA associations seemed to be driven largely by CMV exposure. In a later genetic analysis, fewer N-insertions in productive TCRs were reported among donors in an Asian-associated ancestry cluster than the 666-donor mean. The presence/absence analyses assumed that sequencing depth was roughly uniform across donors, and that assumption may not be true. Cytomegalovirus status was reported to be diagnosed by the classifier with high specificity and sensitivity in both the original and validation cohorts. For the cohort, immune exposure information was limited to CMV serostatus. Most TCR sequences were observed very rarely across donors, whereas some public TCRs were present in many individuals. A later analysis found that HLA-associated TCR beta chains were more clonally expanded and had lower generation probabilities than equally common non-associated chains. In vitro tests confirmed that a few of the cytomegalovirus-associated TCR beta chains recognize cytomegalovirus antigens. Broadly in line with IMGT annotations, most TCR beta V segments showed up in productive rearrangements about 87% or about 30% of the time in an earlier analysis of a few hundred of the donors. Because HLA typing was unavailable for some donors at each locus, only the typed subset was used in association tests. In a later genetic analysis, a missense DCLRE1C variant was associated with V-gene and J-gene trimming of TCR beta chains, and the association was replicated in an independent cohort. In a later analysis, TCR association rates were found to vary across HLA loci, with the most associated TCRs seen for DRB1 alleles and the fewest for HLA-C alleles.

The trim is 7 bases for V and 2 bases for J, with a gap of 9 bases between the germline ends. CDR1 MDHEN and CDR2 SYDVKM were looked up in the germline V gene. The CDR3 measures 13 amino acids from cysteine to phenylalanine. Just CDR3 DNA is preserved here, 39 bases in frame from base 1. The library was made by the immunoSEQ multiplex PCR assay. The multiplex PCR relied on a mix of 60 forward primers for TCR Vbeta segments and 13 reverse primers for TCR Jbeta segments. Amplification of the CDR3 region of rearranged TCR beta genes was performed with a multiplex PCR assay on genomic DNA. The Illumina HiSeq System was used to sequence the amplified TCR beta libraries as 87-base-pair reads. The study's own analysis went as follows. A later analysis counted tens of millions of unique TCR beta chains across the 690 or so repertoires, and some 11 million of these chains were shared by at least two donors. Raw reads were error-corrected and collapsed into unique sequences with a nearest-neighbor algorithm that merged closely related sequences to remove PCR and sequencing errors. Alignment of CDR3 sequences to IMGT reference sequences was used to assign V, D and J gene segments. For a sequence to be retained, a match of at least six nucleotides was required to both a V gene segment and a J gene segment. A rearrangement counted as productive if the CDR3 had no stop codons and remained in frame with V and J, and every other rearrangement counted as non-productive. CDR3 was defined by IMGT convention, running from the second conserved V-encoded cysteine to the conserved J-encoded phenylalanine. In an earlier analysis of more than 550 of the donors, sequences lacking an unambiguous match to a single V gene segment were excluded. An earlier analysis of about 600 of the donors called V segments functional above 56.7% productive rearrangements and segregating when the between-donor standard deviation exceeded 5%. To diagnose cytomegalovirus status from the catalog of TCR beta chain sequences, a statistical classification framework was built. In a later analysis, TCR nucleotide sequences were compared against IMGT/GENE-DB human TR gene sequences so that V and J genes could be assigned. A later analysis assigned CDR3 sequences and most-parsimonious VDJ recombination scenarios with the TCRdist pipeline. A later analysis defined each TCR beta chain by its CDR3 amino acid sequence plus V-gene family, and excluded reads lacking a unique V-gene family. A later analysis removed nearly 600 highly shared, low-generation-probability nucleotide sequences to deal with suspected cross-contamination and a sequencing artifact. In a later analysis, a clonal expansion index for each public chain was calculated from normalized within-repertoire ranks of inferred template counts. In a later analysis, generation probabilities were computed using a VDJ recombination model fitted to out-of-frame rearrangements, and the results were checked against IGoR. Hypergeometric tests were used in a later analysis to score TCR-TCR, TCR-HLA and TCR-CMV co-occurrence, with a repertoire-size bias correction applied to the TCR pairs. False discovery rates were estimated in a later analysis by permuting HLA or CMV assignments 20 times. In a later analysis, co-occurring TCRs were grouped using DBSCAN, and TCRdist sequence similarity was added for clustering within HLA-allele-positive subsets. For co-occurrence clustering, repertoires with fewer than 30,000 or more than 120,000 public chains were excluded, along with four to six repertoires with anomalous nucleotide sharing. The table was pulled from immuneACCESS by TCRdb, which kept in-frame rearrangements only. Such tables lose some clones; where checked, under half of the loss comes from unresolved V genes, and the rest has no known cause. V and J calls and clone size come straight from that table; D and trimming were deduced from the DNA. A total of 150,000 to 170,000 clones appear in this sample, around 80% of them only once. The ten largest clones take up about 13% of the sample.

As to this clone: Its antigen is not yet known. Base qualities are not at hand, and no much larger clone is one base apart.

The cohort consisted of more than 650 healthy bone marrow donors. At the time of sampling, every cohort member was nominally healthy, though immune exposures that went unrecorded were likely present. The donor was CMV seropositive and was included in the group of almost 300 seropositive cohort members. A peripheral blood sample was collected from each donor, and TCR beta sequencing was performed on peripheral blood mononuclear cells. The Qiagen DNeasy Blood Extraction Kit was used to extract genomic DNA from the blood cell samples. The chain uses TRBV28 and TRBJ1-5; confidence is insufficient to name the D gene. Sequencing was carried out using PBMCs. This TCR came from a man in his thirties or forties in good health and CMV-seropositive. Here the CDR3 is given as CASKQGGNQPQHF. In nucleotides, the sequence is TGTGCCAGCAAACAAGGAGGCAATCAGCCCCAGCATTTT.